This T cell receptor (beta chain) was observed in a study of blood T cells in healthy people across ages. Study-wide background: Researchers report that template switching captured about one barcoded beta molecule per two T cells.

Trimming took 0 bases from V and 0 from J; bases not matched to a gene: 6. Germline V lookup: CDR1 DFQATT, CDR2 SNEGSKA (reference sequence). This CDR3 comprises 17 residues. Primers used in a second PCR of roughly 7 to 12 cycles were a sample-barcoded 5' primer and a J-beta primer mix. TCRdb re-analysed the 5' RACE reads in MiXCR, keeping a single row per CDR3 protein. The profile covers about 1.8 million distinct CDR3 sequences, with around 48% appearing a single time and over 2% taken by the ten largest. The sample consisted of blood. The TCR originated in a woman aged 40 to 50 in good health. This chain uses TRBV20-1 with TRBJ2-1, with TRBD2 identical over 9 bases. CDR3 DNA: TGCAGTGCTAGAGATCGCCTAGCGGGGTTCTCCTACAATGAGCAGTTCTTC. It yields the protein CSARDRLAGFSYNEQFF.